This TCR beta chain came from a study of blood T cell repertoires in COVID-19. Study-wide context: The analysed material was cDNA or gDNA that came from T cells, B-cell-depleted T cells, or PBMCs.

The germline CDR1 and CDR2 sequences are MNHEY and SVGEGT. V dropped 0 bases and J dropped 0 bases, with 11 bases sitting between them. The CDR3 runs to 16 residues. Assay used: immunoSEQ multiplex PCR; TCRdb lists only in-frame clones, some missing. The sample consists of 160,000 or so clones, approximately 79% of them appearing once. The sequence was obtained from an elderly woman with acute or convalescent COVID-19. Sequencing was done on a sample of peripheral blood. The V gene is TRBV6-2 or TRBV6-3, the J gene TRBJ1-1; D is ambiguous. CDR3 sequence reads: CASSYSVRSMNTEAFF. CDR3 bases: TGTGCCAGCAGTTACTCGGTGAGATCCATGAACACTGAAGCTTTCTTT.